This TCR beta chain was obtained from a study of T-cell memory formation after mild COVID-19 (dated by TCRdb to the early 2020s). About the investigation overall: TCR sequence clusters from the two donors were found to be largely donor specific. In two donors, T-cell clones that expanded and contracted after mild COVID-19 were tracked by sequencing TCRalpha and TCRbeta repertoires over time. The cohort comprised two young, previously healthy adult volunteers, one female and one male.

PBMCs were isolated by Ficoll-Paque density gradient centrifugation. What the work shows at the level of the full study, not this receptor alone: Whether the second-wave clones peaking on day 37 were SARS-CoV-2 specific was not confirmed. The detection of some responding clones in pre-infection memory suggests that pre-existing cross-reactive memory T cells joined the SARS-CoV-2 response. Only two mild cases were covered in the study, and larger cohorts including severe cases with pre-infection samples were considered necessary. Clones contracting from day 15 to 85 had balanced CD4/CD8 phenotypes, while a second wave expanding from day 15 to 37 was biased towards CD4+. Contracting CD4+ clones turned up mainly in the CM and EM memory subsets, whereas EMRA was where CD8+ clones were enriched.

Sequencing was carried out with an Illumina NovaSeq 6000. cDNA libraries for TCRalpha and TCRbeta were prepared by 5'RACE using constant-segment primers, with sample barcodes and unique molecular identifiers added. RNA was extracted from every sample with Trizol reagent. Libraries were amplified in two PCR steps, with a second sample barcode and Illumina TruSeq adapters added in the second step. The libraries were sequenced on an Illumina NovaSeq using 2 x 150 bp paired-end reads. The authors' pipeline ran thus. Demultiplexing of reads and collapsing into UMI-guided consensus sequences were performed with migec v1.2.7. Using mixcr v2.1.11, UMI consensuses were aligned to TRA and TRB V and J templates and then assembled into clonotypes. Clonotypes were classified as expanded or contracted when called significant by both edgeR and NoisET, with noise models trained on biological replicates. For edgeR calls, a false discovery rate-adjusted p below 0.01 and a log2 fold-change threshold of 1 were applied. PCA with hierarchical clustering of max-normalized trajectories of the 1000 most abundant clonotypes was used as exploratory dynamics analysis. The CD4 or CD8 phenotype of responding clones was assigned using the separately sequenced CD4+ and CD8+ repertoires. TCRdb cleaned the public reads at Q25 with fastp, built clones with MiXCR and kept in-frame beta chains. Every distinct CDR3 protein forms one entry, paired with its most common genes and DNA. The authors' filters were not applied to this entry. Recorded for this sample are approximately 480,000 distinct CDR3 sequences; 18% of them occurred a single time. 9% to 15% of the sample lies in the top ten.

This clonotype appeared a few times. Its antigen remains undetermined. The input lacks base qualities; no much larger clone sits a single base away. The germline V gene (reference sequence) provides CDR1 SEHNR and CDR2 FQNEAQ. From its cysteine to its phenylalanine, the CDR3 spans 15 amino acids. Only the CDR3 portion is preserved as DNA: 45 bases, with reading frame beginning at the first base. Compared with germline, V lacks 5 bases and J lacks 6 bases; bases without a gene match: 5. This TCR was sampled from an adult woman who had mild COVID-19 (a few samples of this study predate the infection). The sample titles of this study are shuffled in the database, so cell type and time point are left out; the donor was told from shared clones. The rearranged chain carries TRBV7-9 and TRBJ1-6, with 9 bases aligning to TRBD1. What was sequenced was PBMCs or a T cell subset sorted from them (not recorded which). The DNA reads as follows: TGTGCCAGCAGCCCGACAGGGGGTCTTAATTCACCCCTCCACTTT. Translated, this is CASSPTGGLNSPLHF.